The 26 T cell receptor beta chains listed next were all sequenced from one sample in a study of sequential checkpoint blockade in melanoma (dated by TCRdb to the late 2010s). The method behind the library was the immunoSEQ multiplex PCR assay. TCRdb carries this immuneACCESS record with in-frame sequences only. Its versions omit some clonotypes, under half of them owing to an unresolved V gene in the studies checked, with the rest unexplained. The sample table contains more than 25,000 clones; only one count was recorded for 85% to 90% of them. The ten largest clonotypes hold about 15% of the sample. What this sample's treatment or condition label stands for: randomized to nivolumab then ipilimumab (arm A) or the reverse (arm B). The sample was CD8+ T cells sorted from blood (inferred from file names), taken from a patient given nivolumab and ipilimumab in sequence. The receptor source for this set is a human donor with melanoma.

The CDR3 DNA follows: TGTGCCAGCAGCTTAGGACTAGCGGTATACAATGAGCAGTTCTTC. Amino acids: CASSLGLAVYNEQFF. This chain joins TRBV11-2 and TRBJ2-1, with TRBD2 matching 9 bases. J lost 4 bases, V lost 1 base, and 2 bases had no gene match. From germline, CDR1 is SGHAT and CDR2 FQNNGV. CDR3 size: 15 residues.

The chain employs TRBV28 and TRBJ2-3; possible D gene TRBD2, 5 bases. The CDR3 runs to 12 residues. Germline V CDR1 and CDR2: MDHEN, SYDVKM. With 5 bases removed from V and 6 bases from J, the gap between germline ends came to 9 bases. The CDR3 region is CASSSGPDTQYF. The CDR3 DNA follows: TGTGCCAGCAGTAGCGGCCCGGATACGCAGTATTTT.

The chain joins TRBV7-8 to TRBJ1-5, with D unresolved. Looked up from germline, CDR1 is SGHVS and CDR2 is FQNEAQ. V lost 3 bases and J lost 2, with 11 bases in between. This CDR3 comprises 15 residues. The CDR3 spells CASSFAVEGNQPQHF. CDR3 DNA sequence: TGTGCCAGCAGCTTTGCCGTGGAGGGCAATCAGCCCCAGCATTTT. Supplemented by reference TRBV7-8 and TRBJ1-5, the full variable domain reads GAGVSQSPRYKVAKRGQDVALRCDPISGHVSLFWYQQALGQGPEFLTYFQNEAQLDKSGLPSDRFFAERPEGSVSTLKIQRTQQEDSAVYLCASSFAVEGNQPQHFGDGTRLSIL.

The rearrangement links TRBV27 to TRBJ1-2; D is possibly TRBD1 (5 bases). The V end lost 7 bases, the J end lost 0 bases, and 15 bases lay between the germline ends. Germline V gives CDR1 MNHEY, CDR2 SMNVEV (reference sequence). The CDR3 sequence is 15 residues long. The CDR3 region is CASKLAGFPNYGYTF. The DNA for the CDR3 is TGTGCCAGCAAACTAGCAGGGTTCCCTAACTATGGCTACACCTTC.

V and J are TRBV4-2 and TRBJ1-5; possibly TRBD1 for D (5 bases). The V end was cut by 0 bases, the J end by 4 bases, with 13 bases between. CDR3 size: 16 residues. Germline assignment: CDR1 LGHNA and CDR2 YNFKEQ. The DNA for the CDR3 is TGTGCCAGCAGCCAAGAAGGGCAGGGCTTTAATCAGCCCCAGCATTTT. It translates to CASSQEGQGFNQPQHF.

This clone occurred once. CDR3 DNA: TGTGCCAGCAGTTACCAGGGGCCAAACAATGAGCAGTTCTTC. Amino acids: CASSYQGPNNEQFF. The chain recombines TRBV27 with TRBJ2-1, with D perhaps TRBD1 (6 bases). CDR3 length: 14 amino acids. V lost 4 bases and J 5 bases, leaving 12 bases between the germline ends. From germline, CDR1 is MNHEY and CDR2 SMNVEV (reference sequence).

The V and J genes are TRBV9 and TRBJ2-1; possibly TRBD1 for D (7 bases). Germline-derived CDR1 and CDR2 are SGDLS and YYNGEE. Trimming left V 0 bases short and J 1 base short, with 14 bases between. CDR3 length equals 17 residues. DNA of the CDR3: TGTGCCAGCAGCGTAGCGGAGGGGGCACTATCCTACAATGAGCAGTTCTTC. This codes for CASSVAEGALSYNEQFF.

CDR3 nucleotide sequence: TGCAGCGTTGGACTTTCGGACAGGGGGTACGAGCAGTACTTC. Its protein is CSVGLSDRGYEQYF. The chain is built from TRBV29-1 and TRBJ2-7, with 10 positions matching TRBD1. This CDR3 contains 14 residues. The V gene end was trimmed by 4 bases and the J gene end by 4 bases; junction bases not matched to a gene: 7. Germline V lookup: CDR1 SQVTM, CDR2 ANQGSEA.

The rearrangement links TRBV9 to TRBJ2-2, with TRBD1 identical over 7 bases. V shed 0 bases, J shed 5 bases, and the junction held 4 bases outside the gene matches. Germline V lookup: CDR1 SGDLS, CDR2 YYNGEE. There are 15 residues in the CDR3. The CDR3 loop reads CASSVEGARTGELFF. DNA of the CDR3: TGTGCCAGCAGCGTAGAGGGGGCGCGTACCGGGGAGCTGTTTTTT.

The chain combines TRBV9 with TRBJ2-3; 7 bases line up with TRBD2. CDR1 is SGDLS and CDR2 is YYNGEE in the germline V gene. There are 14 residues in the CDR3. Trimming took 3 bases from V and 5 from J; bases not matched to a gene: 6. The CDR3 spells CASSESGAQDTQYF. The CDR3 DNA reads TGTGCCAGCAGCGAAAGCGGGGCCCAAGATACGCAGTATTTT.

This clone occurred once. V usage is TRBV19 and J usage is TRBJ2-1, with TRBD1 as a possible D gene (5 bases). The CDR3 is 14 residues long. Germline V gene lookup returns CDR1 LNHDA and CDR2 SQIVND (reference sequence). Between the trimmed V and J ends, which lost 2 bases and 6 bases, there was a span of 11 bases. This CDR3 reads CASSILGQVNEQFF. The CDR3 bases are TGTGCCAGTAGTATATTGGGGCAGGTCAATGAGCAGTTCTTC.

A few counts support this clone. This chain uses TRBV11-3 with TRBJ2-1; TRBD1 might be the D (6 bases). The germline V gene has CDR1 SGHNT and CDR2 YENEEA. The CDR3 contains 12 residues. V was cut by 3 bases and J by 9 bases, with 9 bases left in between. The CDR3, as DNA: TGTGCCAGCAGCTTCCCACAGGGTGAGCAGTTCTTC. Its protein is CASSFPQGEQFF.

The V gene is TRBV5-1, the J gene TRBJ2-5, with D perhaps TRBD2 (5 bases). Trimming stripped 3 bases from V and 11 bases from J, with 17 bases between. CDR1 is SGHRS and CDR2 is YFSETQ in the germline V gene. CDR3 length equals 13 residues. The CDR3 loop reads CASSSPASGEQYF. The CDR3, as DNA: TGCGCCAGCAGCTCCCCGGCTTCCGGGGAGCAGTACTTC.

CDR3 DNA: TGTGCCAGCAGTTTATACACAGGGGGCACTGAAGCTTTCTTT. Translation gives CASSLYTGGTEAFF. The rearrangement joins TRBV27 to TRBJ1-1; TRBD1 agrees at 8 bases. The CDR3 is made up of 14 amino acids. With 1 base clipped from V and 4 bases from J, the junction kept 2 bases outside the gene matches. Germline V gene lookup returns CDR1 MNHEY and CDR2 SMNVEV (reference sequence).

The chain recombines TRBV29-1 with TRBJ2-2; tentatively, D is TRBD2 (6 bases). In germline, CDR1 is SQVTM, CDR2 ANQGSEA. The CDR3 is 12 amino acids. V lost 8 bases and J 3 bases, leaving 10 bases between the germline ends. The CDR3 spells CSSLADTGELFF. For the CDR3, the DNA is TGCAGCTCACTAGCAGACACCGGGGAGCTGTTTTTT.

The chain carries TRBV4-3 and TRBJ1-6, with D possibly being TRBD1 (6 bases). Germline CDR1 and CDR2: LGHNA and YSLEER. With 3 bases removed from V and 8 bases from J, the gap between germline ends came to 14 bases. CDR3 length: 15 amino acids. The CDR3 DNA reads as TGCGCCAGCAGCCAGACAGGTAGACCCGATTCACCCCTCCACTTT. Translated: CASSQTGRPDSPLHF.

The chain is built from TRBV29-1 and TRBJ1-5; 11 positions agree with TRBD1. CDR1 and CDR2 from the germline V gene are SQVTM and ANQGSEA. CDR3 length equals 14 residues. Trimming at V came to 3 bases and at J to 5 bases, leaving 3 bases not matched to a gene. The chain's CDR3 is CSVDPDRGHQPQHF. CDR3 nucleotide sequence: TGCAGCGTTGACCCGGACAGGGGGCATCAGCCCCAGCATTTT.

The chain joins TRBV5-4 to TRBJ2-1, with 9 positions matching TRBD1. Trimming cost V 0 bases and J 6 bases; bases outside gene matches: 4. CDR1 is SGHNT and CDR2 is YYREEE in the germline V gene (reference sequence). The CDR3 covers 15 residues. This CDR3 is CASSLETGGVNEQFF. The CDR3 DNA is TGTGCCAGCAGCTTGGAGACAGGGGGAGTCAATGAGCAGTTCTTC.

The chain links TRBV7-9 to TRBJ2-7, with 7 positions matching TRBD2. The CDR3 has 15 amino acids. The ends lost 4 bases at V and 2 bases at J; junction bases unmatched: 8. The germline V gene has CDR1 SEHNR and CDR2 FQNEAQ (reference sequence). The CDR3 region is CASSSLAGITYEQYF. CDR3 in DNA: TGTGCCAGCAGCTCGTTAGCGGGTATCACCTACGAGCAGTACTTC.

This chain uses TRBV29-1 with TRBJ2-1; D gene ambiguous. Germline V gives CDR1 SQVTM, CDR2 ANQGSEA. Trimming removed 4 bases at V and 2 bases at J, with 6 bases between. This CDR3 spans 12 amino acids. Here the CDR3 DNA reads TGCAGCGTTGGAACAGCCTACAATGAGCAGTTCTTC. Its translation is CSVGTAYNEQFF.

CDR3 amino acids: CASSTRDRVDTQYF. The CDR3 DNA follows: TGTGCCAGCAGTACTCGGGACAGGGTAGATACGCAGTATTTT. V usage is TRBV6-5 and J usage is TRBJ2-3; 9 bases are shared with TRBD1. Unmatched junction bases numbered 5, after V lost 5 bases and J lost 5 bases. The CDR3 has 14 residues. CDR1 is MNHEY, CDR2 SVGAGI, per germline.

V is TRBV6-1 and J is TRBJ2-7; the D gene is possibly TRBD1 (5 bases). The germline CDR1 and CDR2 sequences are MNHNS and SASEGT. V lost 1 base and J 2 bases, leaving 12 bases between the germline ends. This CDR3 spans 15 amino acids. The CDR3, as DNA: TGTGCCAGCAGTGAAGGGGGCGACGCACCCTACGAGCAGTACGTC. It codes for CASSEGGDAPYEQYV.

This chain connects TRBV7-3 to TRBJ2-3; 12 bases line up with TRBD2. V lost 5 bases to trimming and J lost 5 bases; unmatched junction nucleotides: 5. CDR3 size: 15 residues. Germline CDR1 SGHTA, CDR2 FQGTGA. The CDR3 DNA sequence: TGTGCCAGCAGCCCTAGCGGGGGGGCCTTAGATACGCAGTATTTT. This gives the protein CASSPSGGALDTQYF.

The chain has TRBV29-1 and TRBJ2-7; perhaps TRBD2 as D (6 bases). CDR1 and CDR2 from the germline V gene are SQVTM and ANQGSEA. V shed 4 bases and J shed 0 bases, with 10 bases lying between them. The CDR3 runs to 13 residues. CDR3 protein: CSVGAGSSYEQYF. CDR3 nucleotides: TGCAGCGTTGGGGCGGGGAGCTCCTACGAGCAGTACTTC.

This clone was picked up one time. The chain is built from TRBV28 and TRBJ2-7; TRBD1 aligns across 7 bases. Germline lookup yields CDR1 MDHEN and CDR2 SYDVKM. CDR3 length: 16 residues. Unmatched junction bases numbered 10, after V lost 5 bases and J lost 0 bases. The CDR3 here is CASSVGDRLPSYEQYF. The CDR3 DNA follows: TGTGCCAGCAGTGTAGGGGACAGACTACCCTCCTACGAGCAGTACTTC.

The chain has TRBV5-6 and TRBJ1-1, with TRBD1 as a possible D gene (6 bases). The V end lost 4 bases, the J end lost 3 bases, and 10 bases lay between the germline ends. Germline V gives CDR1 SGHDT, CDR2 YYEEEE. CDR3 length: 13 amino acids. The CDR3 loop is CASSRGQHTEAFF. The DNA for the CDR3 is TGTGCCAGCAGCCGCGGACAGCACACTGAAGCTTTCTTT. The complete variable domain, with remaining parts taken from reference TRBV5-6 and TRBJ1-1, reads DAGVTQSPTHLIKTRGQQVTLRCSPKSGHDTVSWYQQALGQGPQFIFQYYEEEERQRGNFPDRFSGHQFPNYSSELNVNALLLGDSALYLCASSRGQHTEAFFGQGTRLTVV.